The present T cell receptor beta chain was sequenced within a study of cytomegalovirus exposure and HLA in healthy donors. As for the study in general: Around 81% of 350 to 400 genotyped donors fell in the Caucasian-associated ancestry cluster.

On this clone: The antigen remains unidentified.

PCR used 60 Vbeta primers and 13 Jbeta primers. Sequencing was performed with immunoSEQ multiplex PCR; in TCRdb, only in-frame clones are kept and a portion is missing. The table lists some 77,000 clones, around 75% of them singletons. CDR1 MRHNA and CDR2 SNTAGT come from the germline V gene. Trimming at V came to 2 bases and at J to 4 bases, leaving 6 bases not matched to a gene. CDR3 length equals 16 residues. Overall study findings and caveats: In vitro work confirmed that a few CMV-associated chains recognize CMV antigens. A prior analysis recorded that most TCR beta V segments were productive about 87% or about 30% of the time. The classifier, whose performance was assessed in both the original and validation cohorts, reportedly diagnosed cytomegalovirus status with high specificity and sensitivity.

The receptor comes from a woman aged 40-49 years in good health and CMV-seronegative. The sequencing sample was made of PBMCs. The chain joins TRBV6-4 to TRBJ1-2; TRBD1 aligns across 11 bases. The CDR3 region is CASSDEGTGGIYGYTF. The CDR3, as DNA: TGTGCCAGCAGTGACGAAGGGACAGGGGGGATCTATGGCTACACCTTC.